The source of this TCR beta chain is a study of PD-L1 blockade in urothelial cancer. Study-wide context: T cells numbered a median of around 140,000 in the blood samples.

Synthetic TCR analog templates were spiked into all PCRs individually. Sequencing was performed with immunoSEQ multiplex PCR; in TCRdb, only in-frame clones are kept and a portion is missing. The profile shows fewer than 65,000 clones, around 88% of them singletons. V shed 2 bases and J shed 3 bases, with 14 bases lying between them. CDR1 and CDR2 (germline): SGDLS, YYNGEE. The CDR3 contains 15 residues. This clone was seen once. Time point meaning: pretreatment peripheral blood. Each patient gave between 1 and 8 samples of peripheral blood mononuclear cells, which were collected pretreatment and during treatment.

The sequence came from a woman aged 60 to 75 with urothelial cancer. This sequence joins TRBV9 and TRBJ1-2, with D possibly matching TRBD1 (5 bases). Sample: PBMCs, taken around atezolizumab (anti-PD-L1) treatment. The CDR3 loop reads CASSVGRDSDYGYTF. DNA of the CDR3: TGTGCCAGCAGCGTGGGCCGGGACTCTGACTATGGCTACACCTTC.